The next 21 T cell receptor beta chains were all read from a single sample in a study of control samples from healthy donors and cancer patients. Sequencing used immunoSEQ multiplex PCR; TCRdb keeps in-frame clones, though not all of them. The repertoire has around 140,000 clones, 75% to 95% of them found once; the top ten carry about 7.1%. Source material: blood. The receptor source for this set is a man between 18 and 29 years old in good health.

The count of this clone is one. The chain combines TRBV5-1 with TRBJ1-1; D is ambiguous. CDR1 SGHRS and CDR2 YFSETQ come from the germline V gene. The CDR3 spans 14 residues. The V end was cut by 0 bases, the J end by 6 bases, with 12 bases between. The CDR3 reads CASSLGQDGAEAFF. The DNA for the CDR3 is TGCGCCAGCAGCTTGGGGCAGGACGGGGCTGAAGCTTTCTTT.

This clone was counted only a few times. The V gene is TRBV3-1 (or the pseudogene TRBV3-2), the J gene TRBJ1-3; possible D gene TRBD1, 6 bases. The germline CDR1 and CDR2 sequences are LGHDT and YNNKEL (reference sequence). V was pared by 2 bases and J by 1 base, with 27 bases between. The CDR3 length is 21 residues. The CDR3 here is CASSQRKGGGLRSVSGNTIYF. CDR3 DNA sequence: TGTGCCAGCAGCCAAAGAAAAGGGGGGGGACTTCGCTCGGTATCTGGAAACACCATATATTTT.

The genes are TRBV7-9 and TRBJ1-1, with D unclear. This CDR3 is built from 13 residues. V was cut by 4 bases and J by 0 bases, with 6 bases left in between. Germline values: CDR1 SEHNR, CDR2 FQNEAQ (reference sequence). CDR3 DNA: TGTGCCAGCAGCTCACAGCTGAACACTGAAGCTTTCTTT. It is translated as CASSSQLNTEAFF.

The V call is TRBV3-1 (or the pseudogene TRBV3-2), the J call TRBJ2-7; tentative D call: TRBD2 (6 bases). CDR1 and CDR2 from the germline V gene are LGHDT and YNNKEL (reference sequence). Trimming left V 4 bases short and J 0 bases short, with 10 bases between. This CDR3 spans 14 amino acids. The CDR3 coding sequence is TGTGCCAGCAGCCCCCGGGAGTTCTCCTACGAGCAGTACTTC. Its protein product is CASSPREFSYEQYF.

The V gene is TRBV27, the J gene TRBJ1-2; 10 positions match TRBD1. The ends lost 2 bases at V and 6 bases at J; junction bases unmatched: 3. The CDR3 extends over 14 amino acids. Germline CDR1 is MNHEY and CDR2 is SMNVEV (reference sequence). This chain's CDR3 is CASSLDRGLDGYTF. CDR3 DNA: TGTGCCAGCAGTTTAGACAGGGGGCTAGATGGCTACACCTTC.

J is TRBJ2-1 and V is TRBV12-3 or TRBV12-4, with D hard to call. V was cut by 5 bases and J by 6 bases, with 11 bases left in between. The CDR3 length is 13 residues. The CDR3 region is CASSPTMGNEQFF. The CDR3 DNA reads as TGTGCCAGCAGTCCTACCATGGGCAATGAGCAGTTCTTC.

This clone was counted a single time. V gene TRBV19 combines with J gene TRBJ2-7, with D uncertain. The ends were cut back, 2 bases at V and 2 bases at J, with 10 bases in the middle. Germline CDR1 LNHDA, CDR2 SQIVND (reference sequence). The CDR3 contains 14 residues. The CDR3 region is CASSIRLGTYEQYF. The CDR3 DNA reads TGTGCCAGTAGTATACGGTTGGGAACCTACGAGCAGTACTTC.

This chain links TRBV5-1 with TRBJ2-5, with 9 bases matching TRBD1. The CDR3 length is 17 residues. Germline V gene lookup returns CDR1 SGHRS and CDR2 YFSETQ. Losses at the gene ends were 4 bases for V and 4 bases for J; bases not matched to a gene: 14. The CDR3 region has the DNA TGCGCCAGCAGCCCCCCTCGAGGGACAGGGAGTGGAGAGACCCAGTACTTC. Residues: CASSPPRGTGSGETQYF.

The chain links TRBV4-2 to TRBJ2-4; 7 nucleotides align to TRBD2. The CDR3 spans 16 residues. Germline-derived CDR1 and CDR2 are LGHNA and YNFKEQ. The V and J ends lost 4 bases and 2 bases, in that order; junction bases with no gene match: 8. The CDR3 protein is CASSPGGGGSKNIQYF. Written as DNA, the CDR3 is TGTGCCAGCAGCCCCGGTGGCGGGGGATCCAAAAACATTCAGTACTTC.

The chain recombines TRBV6-5 with TRBJ1-4; D might be TRBD1 (5 bases). The CDR3 sequence is 15 residues long. CDR1 is MNHEY, CDR2 SVGAGI, per germline. Trimming took 5 bases from V and 0 from J, leaving 10 bases between them. The CDR3 is CASSPQGSTNEKLFF. Written as DNA, the CDR3 is TGTGCCAGCAGTCCTCAGGGTTCAACTAATGAAAAACTGTTTTTT.

This rearrangement joins TRBV18 to TRBJ1-6; TRBD1 might be the D (6 bases). This CDR3 contains 15 residues. V was trimmed by 3 bases and J by 7 bases, leaving 13 bases between them. Germline V gene data show CDR1 as KGHSH and CDR2 as LQKENI. The CDR3 spells CASSPDRPLNSPLHF. CDR3 nucleotide sequence: TGTGCCAGCTCACCTGACAGGCCCCTCAATTCACCCCTCCACTTT.

This clone was detected once. The chain couples TRBV25-1 to TRBJ1-3; D is uncertain. CDR1 is MGHDK, CDR2 SYGVNS, per germline. The CDR3 is 12 residues long. V was clipped by 6 bases and J by 0 bases, with 3 bases between them. CDR3 DNA sequence: TGTGCCAGCAGGGACTCTGGAAACACCATATATTTT. Translation: CASRDSGNTIYF.

The gene calls are TRBV19 and TRBJ1-1; 10 bases align to TRBD1. There are 15 residues in the CDR3. The germline CDR1 and CDR2 sequences are LNHDA and SQIVND (reference sequence). J lost 10 bases, V lost 6 bases, and 14 bases had no gene match. The CDR3 DNA reads as TGTGCCAGTAGAGCTCGACAGGGGGCGAAGGAGATAGCTTTCTTT. It specifies CASRARQGAKEIAFF.

The chain joins TRBV7-9 to TRBJ1-1; TRBD1 aligns across 8 bases. The V segment lost 5 bases and the J segment 11 bases; nucleotides outside the gene matches: 10. CDR1 and CDR2 (germline): SEHNR, FQNEAQ (reference sequence). The CDR3 is made up of 13 amino acids. Here the CDR3 reads CASSPRTGLEAFF. The CDR3 DNA is TGTGCCAGCAGCCCACGGACAGGGCTAGAGGCTTTCTTT.

The J gene is TRBJ2-7, the V gene TRBV19, with D tentatively TRBD2 (5 bases). V gave up 6 bases and J gave up 0 bases, with 9 bases separating them. Germline V gives CDR1 LNHDA, CDR2 SQIVND (reference sequence). The CDR3 extends over 13 amino acids. The CDR3 DNA reads as TGTGCCAGTAGCCCGGGGAACTCCTACGAGCAGTACTTC. This translates into CASSPGNSYEQYF.

The chain couples TRBV20-1 to TRBJ1-2, with D perhaps TRBD1 (6 bases). V lost 5 bases and J lost 8, with 12 bases in between. CDR3 length equals 11 residues. The V gene's germline CDR1 is DFQATT and CDR2 SNEGSKA (reference sequence). The CDR3, as DNA: TGCAGTGCTCCGGCGGGGGGCGGCTACACCTTC. Amino acid sequence: CSAPAGGGYTF.

This clone has a handful of counts. CDR3 sequence reads: CASSVAPSGTTGELFF. CDR3 DNA sequence: TGTGCCAGCAGCGTAGCTCCTAGCGGGACCACCGGGGAGCTGTTTTTT. The genes are TRBV9 and TRBJ2-2; 9 nucleotides agree with TRBD2. The length of the CDR3 is 16 residues. V gave up 0 bases and J gave up 4 bases; unmatched junction bases: 4. The germline CDR1 and CDR2 sequences are SGDLS and YYNGEE.

The genes are TRBV5-6 and TRBJ2-7; D not certain. V was shortened by 2 bases and J by 0 bases, with 9 bases between the two germline ends. Germline V gives CDR1 SGHDT, CDR2 YYEEEE. The CDR3 spans 14 residues. DNA of the CDR3: TGTGCCAGCAGCTTTGACGGAAGCTCCTACGAGCAGTACTTC. Amino acids: CASSFDGSSYEQYF.

This clone was detected once. The CDR3 region has the DNA TGTGCCAGCAGTTACGGTACAGGGGGCGTCGGAGGCTACACCTTC. Its protein is CASSYGTGGVGGYTF. V and J are TRBV6-2 or TRBV6-3 and TRBJ1-2, with 9 bases identical to TRBD1. This CDR3 spans 15 amino acids. V dropped 2 bases and J dropped 8; count of bases not matched to a gene: 9. Germline CDR1 MNHEY, CDR2 SVGEGT.

In this sample, this clone turned up a few times. The genes are TRBV11-1 and TRBJ2-3; D gene unclear. This CDR3 spans 13 amino acids. The germline gives CDR1 SGHAT, CDR2 FQDESV (reference sequence). Trimming removed 1 base at V and 5 bases at J, with 7 bases between. CDR3 sequence (DNA): TGTGCCAGCAGCTTAGGACGGGTAGATACGCAGTATTTT. This translates into CASSLGRVDTQYF.

This chain connects TRBV5-1 to TRBJ1-1; D is possibly TRBD1 (6 bases). Per the germline V gene, CDR1 is SGHRS and CDR2 is YFSETQ. The CDR3 covers 12 residues. V was clipped by 2 bases and J by 5 bases, with 7 bases between them. The CDR3 spells CASSFRGTEAFF. The CDR3 DNA reads TGCGCCAGCAGCTTCAGGGGTACTGAAGCTTTCTTT.